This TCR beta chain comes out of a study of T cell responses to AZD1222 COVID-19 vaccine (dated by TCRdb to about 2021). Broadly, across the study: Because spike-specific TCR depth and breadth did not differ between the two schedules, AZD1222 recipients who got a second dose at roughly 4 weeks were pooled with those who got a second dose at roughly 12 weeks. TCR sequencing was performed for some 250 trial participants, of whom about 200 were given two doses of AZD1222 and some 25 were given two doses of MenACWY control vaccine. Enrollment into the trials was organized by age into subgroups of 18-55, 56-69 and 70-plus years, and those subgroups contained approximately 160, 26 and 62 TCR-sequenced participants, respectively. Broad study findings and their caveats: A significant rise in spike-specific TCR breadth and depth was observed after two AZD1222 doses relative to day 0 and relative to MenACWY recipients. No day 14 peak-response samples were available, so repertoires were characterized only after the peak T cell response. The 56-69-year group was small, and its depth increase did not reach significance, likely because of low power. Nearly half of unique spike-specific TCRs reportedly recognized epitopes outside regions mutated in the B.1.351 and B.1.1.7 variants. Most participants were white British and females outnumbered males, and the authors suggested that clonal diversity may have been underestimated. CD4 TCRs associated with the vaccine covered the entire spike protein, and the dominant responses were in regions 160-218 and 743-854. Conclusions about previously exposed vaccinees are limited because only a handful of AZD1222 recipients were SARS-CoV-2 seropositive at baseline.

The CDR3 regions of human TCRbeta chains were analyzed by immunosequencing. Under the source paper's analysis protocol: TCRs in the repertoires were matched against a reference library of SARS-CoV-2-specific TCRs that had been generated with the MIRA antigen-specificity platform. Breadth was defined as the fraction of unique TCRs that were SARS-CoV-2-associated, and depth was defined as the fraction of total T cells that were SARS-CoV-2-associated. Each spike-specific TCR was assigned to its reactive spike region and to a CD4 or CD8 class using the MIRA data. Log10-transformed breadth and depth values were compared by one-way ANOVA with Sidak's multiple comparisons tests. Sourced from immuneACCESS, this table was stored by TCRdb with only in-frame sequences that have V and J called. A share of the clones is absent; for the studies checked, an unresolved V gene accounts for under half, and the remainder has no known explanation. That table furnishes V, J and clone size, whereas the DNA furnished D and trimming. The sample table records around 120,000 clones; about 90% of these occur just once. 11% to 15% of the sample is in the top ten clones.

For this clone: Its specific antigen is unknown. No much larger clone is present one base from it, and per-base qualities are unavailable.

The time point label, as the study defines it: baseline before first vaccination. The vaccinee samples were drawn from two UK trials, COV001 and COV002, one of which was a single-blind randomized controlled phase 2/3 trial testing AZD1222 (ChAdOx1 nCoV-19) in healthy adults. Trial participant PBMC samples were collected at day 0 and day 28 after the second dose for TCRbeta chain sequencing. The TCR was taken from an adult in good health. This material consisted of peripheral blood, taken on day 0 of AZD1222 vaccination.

The nucleotide sequence reads TGCAGTGCTAGTACCGGGGATGGCTACACCTTC. Translated, it reads CSASTGDGYTF. The chain links TRBV20-1 with TRBJ1-2, with the D gene not clear enough to name. The junction carries 8 bases between V and J, which are trimmed by 3 bases and 6 bases respectively. The CDR3 runs 11 residues from the cysteine to the phenylalanine. CDR3 DNA only is kept here, 33 bases in frame from base 1. Via the germline V gene (reference sequence), CDR1 is DFQATT and CDR2 SNEGSKA.